The present T cell receptor (beta chain) was sequenced within a study of shared clonotypes between healthy human individuals. Whole-study results and caveats: Sampling covered blood only; tissue repertoires likely differ.

This CDR3 has 15 residues. Germline loops: CDR1 MNHEY, CDR2 SMNVEV (reference sequence). V trimming: 8 bases; J trimming: 8 bases; junction bases outside the gene matches: 13. Each sample came from a Caucasian adult donor living in Nashville, Tennessee. Loaded into unsorted PBMC replicate PCRs was roughly 310 ng DNA, roughly 30,000 T cell genomes. Unsorted PBMCs provided DNA that was sequenced on ten immunoSEQ deep assay plates. This table comes from immunoSEQ multiplex PCR, and its TCRdb copy is limited to in-frame clones, with some not included. The sample consists of hundreds of thousands of clones, around 80% of them appearing once. Turning to this clone: The antigen is not known.

The V and J genes are TRBV27 and TRBJ2-1, with 9 bases matching TRBD2. This TCR was sampled from a middle-aged woman in good health. Some clones in this sample may be carry-over from other donors' samples. What was sequenced was PBMCs. The CDR3 here is CASSVSSGRTYEQFF. CDR3 coding DNA: TGTGCCAGCTCTGTCTCGAGCGGGAGGACTTATGAGCAGTTCTTC.